The 19 T cell receptor beta chains listed next were all sequenced from one sample in a study of cytomegalovirus exposure and HLA in healthy donors. This table comes from immunoSEQ multiplex PCR, and its TCRdb copy is limited to in-frame clones, with some not included. The repertoire holds 160,000 or so clones, 88% seen once, with about 2.7% in the top ten. What was sequenced was PBMCs. The receptors stem from a man younger than 35 in good health and CMV-seronegative.

This sequence joins TRBV28 and TRBJ2-7; 8 positions match TRBD2. The CDR3 is 17 amino acids. J lost 8 bases, V lost 4 bases, and 19 bases had no gene match. Germline CDR1 MDHEN, CDR2 SYDVKM. CDR3 in DNA: TGTGCCAGCAGTTCCCTACACTTTAGCGGGACCCTTGACCAGCAGTACTTC. Its translation: CASSSLHFSGTLDQQYF.

The chain recombines TRBV11-2 with TRBJ2-7; TRBD2 might be the D (6 bases). The V gene lost 5 bases and the J gene lost 6 bases, with 11 bases spanning the gap. Germline V gene sequence: CDR1 SGHAT, CDR2 FQNNGV. There are 12 residues in the CDR3. CDR3 sequence: CASSRLVPEQYF. In DNA, the CDR3 is TGTGCCAGCAGCAGACTAGTTCCCGAGCAGTACTTC.

This rearrangement joins TRBV2 to TRBJ2-1, with 10 bases aligning to TRBD2. Germline assignment: CDR1 SNHLY and CDR2 FYNNEI. The J segment lost 4 bases and the V segment lost 5 bases, leaving 5 bases of the junction unmatched. The CDR3 consists of 15 residues. The CDR3, as DNA: TGTGCCAGCAGTAGAGAGACTAGCGGGTACAATGAGCAGTTCTTC. This gives the protein CASSRETSGYNEQFF.

V and J are TRBV7-6 and TRBJ2-1, with 7 bases fitting TRBD2. This CDR3 has 15 residues. With 5 bases clipped from V and 5 bases from J, the junction kept 9 bases outside the gene matches. The germline V gene encodes CDR1 SGHVS and CDR2 FNYEAQ. The CDR3 DNA sequence: TGTGCCAGCAGCCCGAGCGGGGCAGGGAACAATGAGCAGTTCTTC. It codes for CASSPSGAGNNEQFF.

The rearrangement joins TRBV28 to TRBJ1-2; no clear D gene. Trimming pared 2 bases from V and 2 bases from J, leaving 6 bases between. Germline CDR1 MDHEN, CDR2 SYDVKM. The CDR3 runs to 13 residues. The CDR3 region is CASSLTRNYGYTF. In nucleotides, the CDR3 is TGTGCCAGCAGTTTAACCAGGAACTATGGCTACACCTTC.

The chain couples TRBV6-5 to TRBJ2-7, with D maybe TRBD2 (6 bases). The germline V gene encodes CDR1 MNHEY and CDR2 SVGAGI. The CDR3 is made up of 15 amino acids. Trimming left V 0 bases short and J 2 bases short, with 11 bases between. The CDR3 reads CASSYSAGSPYEQYF. The CDR3 bases are TGTGCCAGCAGTTACTCGGCCGGGAGCCCCTACGAGCAGTACTTC.

This chain uses TRBV9 with TRBJ1-2, with D tentatively TRBD1 (6 bases). Germline values: CDR1 SGDLS, CDR2 YYNGEE. V gave up 3 bases and J gave up 0 bases, with 21 bases separating them. CDR3 length: 18 residues. CDR3 DNA: TGTGCCAGCAGCGCAGACCGGGACACATATTATGCTAACTATGGCTACACCTTC. This gives the protein CASSADRDTYYANYGYTF. Full variable domain (rest looked up from reference TRBV9 and TRBJ1-2): DSGVTQTPKHLITATGQRVTLRCSPRSGDLSVYWYQQSLDQGLQFLIQYYNGEERAKGNILERFSAQQFPDLHSELNLSSLELGDSALYFCASSADRDTYYANYGYTFGSGTRLTVV.

The V gene is TRBV10-2, the J gene TRBJ2-7; D might be TRBD2 (5 bases). CDR1 is WSHSY and CDR2 is SAAADI in the germline V gene. CDR3 length: 14 amino acids. V lost 3 bases and J lost 2, with 11 bases in between. Here the CDR3 DNA reads TGCGCCAGCAGTGATTGGCGGGCTCCCTACGAGCAGTACGTC. Protein sequence: CASSDWRAPYEQYV.

The V call is TRBV7-9, the J call TRBJ1-2, with 10 nucleotides matching TRBD1. Germline lookup yields CDR1 SEHNR and CDR2 FQNEAQ (reference sequence). Losses at the gene ends were 3 bases for V and 8 bases for J; bases not matched to a gene: 18. This CDR3 is 18 amino acids long. Here the CDR3 DNA reads TGTGCCAGCAGCTTTATGGGATTGGGGACAGGGGACGAGGAAGGCTACACCTTC. Protein product: CASSFMGLGTGDEEGYTF.

This chain uses TRBV14 with TRBJ1-1; D unresolved. The CDR3 has 16 residues. Germline V gene data show CDR1 as SGHDN and CDR2 as FVKESK. V was shortened by 4 bases and J by 0 bases, with 15 bases between the two germline ends. This CDR3 reads CASSPRPGGMNTEAFF. DNA of the CDR3: TGTGCCAGCAGCCCCCGCCCCGGAGGAATGAACACTGAAGCTTTCTTT.

This chain uses TRBV5-6 with TRBJ2-1; D is perhaps TRBD2 (6 bases). Germline V gene sequence: CDR1 SGHDT, CDR2 YYEEEE. V was cut by 3 bases and J by 0 bases, with 10 bases left in between. The CDR3 covers 15 residues. The CDR3 nucleotides are TGTGCCAGCAGCTCCGGACTAAGCTCCTACAATGAGCAGTTCTTC. As protein: CASSSGLSSYNEQFF.

This CDR3 reads CASSERTGANVLTF. Written as DNA, the CDR3 is TGTGCCAGCAGTGAGCGAACTGGGGCCAACGTCCTGACTTTC. The V and J genes are TRBV2 and TRBJ2-6; D is unclear. The CDR3 runs to 14 residues. V dropped 3 bases and J dropped 2 bases, with 5 bases sitting between them. Per the germline V gene, CDR1 is SNHLY and CDR2 is FYNNEI. Looking up the rest from reference TRBV2 and TRBJ2-6 gives the full variable domain: EPEVTQTPSHQVTQMGQEVILRCVPISNHLYFYWYRQILGQKVEFLVSFYNNEISEKSEIFDDQFSVERPDGSNFTLKIRSTKLEDSAMYFCASSERTGANVLTFGAGSRLTVL.

This clone was observed a handful of times. The rearrangement joins TRBV28 to TRBJ2-5; TRBD2 aligns across 9 bases. CDR1 is MDHEN and CDR2 is SYDVKM in the germline V gene. This CDR3 region has 18 residues. J lost 0 bases, V lost 4 bases, and 12 bases had no gene match. The CDR3 sequence: CASSSIAGADLYQETQYF. CDR3 DNA: TGTGCCAGCAGTTCCATAGCGGGGGCAGACTTATACCAAGAGACCCAGTACTTC.

This chain connects TRBV11-3 to TRBJ2-5; D remains unclear. Germline V CDR1 and CDR2: SGHNT, YENEEA. V was trimmed by 1 base and J by 3 bases, leaving 6 bases between them. The CDR3 is 13 residues long. CDR3 nucleotides: TGTGCCAGCAGCTTAGGGCCAGAAGAGACCCAGTACTTC. Translation: CASSLGPEETQYF.

CDR3 residues: CASSRVFQETQYF. The DNA for the CDR3 is TGCGCCAGCAGCCGGGTCTTCCAAGAGACCCAGTACTTC. The chain is built from TRBV5-1 and TRBJ2-5; no reliable D call. With 4 bases removed from V and 1 base from J, the gap between germline ends came to 8 bases. The germline V gene encodes CDR1 SGHRS and CDR2 YFSETQ. The CDR3 spans 13 residues.

The chain recombines TRBV30 with TRBJ1-5; perhaps TRBD1 as D (5 bases). The CDR3 is 14 amino acids. Trimming removed 2 bases from V and 3 bases from J, with 11 bases in between. From germline, CDR1 is GTSNPN and CDR2 SVGIG (reference sequence). This chain's CDR3 is CAWSYRQFNQPQHF. In nucleotides, the CDR3 is TGTGCCTGGAGTTACCGACAGTTCAATCAGCCCCAGCATTTT.

The rearrangement links TRBV6-1 to TRBJ1-2; no reliable D call. Trimming left V 3 bases short and J 6 bases short, with 14 bases between. Looked up from germline, CDR1 is MNHNS and CDR2 is SASEGT. The CDR3 loop spans 14 amino acids. The CDR3 DNA reads as TGTGCCAGCAGTGATGAGGTACGAGGGCATGGCTACACCTTC. Encoded protein: CASSDEVRGHGYTF.

This clone was recorded only once. The chain combines TRBV6-5 with TRBJ2-5; 13 bases agree with TRBD2. Trimming took 0 bases from V and 4 from J; bases not matched to a gene: 2. The CDR3 totals 16 residues. Looked up from germline, CDR1 is MNHEY and CDR2 is SVGAGI. The CDR3 sequence is CASSYSRLAGGETQYF. The CDR3 coding sequence is TGTGCCAGCAGTTACTCGAGACTAGCGGGAGGAGAGACCCAGTACTTC.

The V call is TRBV5-8, the J call TRBJ2-5, with D perhaps matching TRBD1 (5 bases). There are 16 residues in the CDR3. Germline loops: CDR1 SGHTS, CDR2 YDEGEE. V lost 0 bases to trimming and J lost 2 bases, with 14 bases between them. CDR3 loop: CASSLGGRWRQETQYF. The CDR3 DNA reads TGTGCCAGCAGCTTGGGGGGCAGGTGGCGGCAAGAGACCCAGTACTTC.